This T cell receptor (beta chain) was observed in a study of OX40 agonist ivuxolimab in advanced cancers. The V and J ends lost 6 bases and 2 bases, in that order; junction bases with no gene match: 3. This CDR3 has 13 amino acids. Germline-derived CDR1 and CDR2 are MNHNY and SVGAGI (reference sequence). The protocol was immunoSEQ multiplex PCR, while the TCRdb copy is restricted to in-frame clones and leaves out a portion. The data hold tens of thousands of clones, with about 82% observed a single time. This clonotype was sampled from an adult with an advanced solid tumor such as melanoma, head and neck, liver or kidney cancer. V and J are TRBV6-6 and TRBJ2-7, with 8 positions matching TRBD1. This material consisted of CD4+ or CD8+ T cells sorted from blood, taken in a trial of the OX40 agonist ivuxolimab. The CDR3 DNA is TGTGCCAGCAGGGAACAGGGGGCCTACGAGCAGTACTTC. The encoded protein is CASREQGAYEQYF.